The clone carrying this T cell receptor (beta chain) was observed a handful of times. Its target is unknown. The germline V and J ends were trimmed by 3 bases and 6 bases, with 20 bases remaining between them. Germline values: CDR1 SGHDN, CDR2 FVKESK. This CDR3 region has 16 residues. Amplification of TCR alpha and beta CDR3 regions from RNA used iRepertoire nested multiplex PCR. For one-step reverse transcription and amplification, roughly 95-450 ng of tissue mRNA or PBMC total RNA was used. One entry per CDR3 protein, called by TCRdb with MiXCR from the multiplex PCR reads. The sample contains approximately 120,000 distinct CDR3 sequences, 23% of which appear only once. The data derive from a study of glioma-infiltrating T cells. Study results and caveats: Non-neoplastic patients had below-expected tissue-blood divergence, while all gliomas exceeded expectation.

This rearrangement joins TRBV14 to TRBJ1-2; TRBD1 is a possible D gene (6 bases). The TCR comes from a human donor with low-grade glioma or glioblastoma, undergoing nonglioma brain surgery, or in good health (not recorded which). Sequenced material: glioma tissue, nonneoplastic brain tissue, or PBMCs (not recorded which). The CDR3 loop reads CASSHRFRGRLDGYTF. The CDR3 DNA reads TGTGCCAGCAGCCATCGTTTCAGGGGTCGTTTGGATGGCTACACCTTC. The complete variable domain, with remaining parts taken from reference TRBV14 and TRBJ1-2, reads EAGVTQFPSHSVIEKGQTVTLRCDPISGHDNLYWYRRVMGKEIKFLLHFVKESKQDESGMPNNRFLAERTGGTYSTLKVQPAELEDSGVYFCASSHRFRGRLDGYTFGSGTRLTVV.